The 22 T cell receptor beta chains below were found in one sample sequenced in a study of molecular identifiers for immune sequencing clone quantification. In TCRdb, the PCR reads were re-called with MiXCR into one record per CDR3 protein. The table has under 600,000 distinct CDR3 sequences, 25% seen once. Specimen: naive CD8+ T cells from blood, with Jurkat cell RNA spiked in. The subset: FACS-sorted CD8+CD4-CCR7+CD45RA+ naive T cells. The receptors shown here come from a human donor in good health. Some libraries in this study had Jurkat cell RNA spiked in.

In this sample, this clonotype turned up many times. V is TRBV7-6 and J is TRBJ2-3, with D perhaps TRBD2 (6 bases). V lost 1 base, J lost 3 bases, and 11 bases lay in between. The length of the CDR3 is 15 residues. Germline CDR1 and CDR2: SGHVS and FNYEAQ. The CDR3 loop reads CASSLVGGATDTQYF. CDR3 DNA: TGTGCCAGCAGCTTAGTCGGAGGGGCTACAGATACGCAGTATTTT. Full variable domain (outside the CDR3, taken from reference TRBV7-6 and TRBJ2-3): GAGVSQSPRYKVTKRGQDVALRCDPISGHVSLYWYRQALGQGPEFLTYFNYEAQQDKSGLPNDRFSAERPEGSISTLTIQRTEQRDSAMYRCASSLVGGATDTQYFGPGTRLTVL.

The chain recombines TRBV19 with TRBJ2-1; no clear D gene. Germline CDR1 reads LNHDA; CDR2 reads SQIVND (reference sequence). V gave up 2 bases and J gave up 5 bases, with 4 bases separating them. The CDR3 length is 12 residues. The CDR3 bases are TGTGCCAGTAGTATACTGAACAATGAGCAGTTCTTC. Translating gives CASSILNNEQFF.

Worth noting for this clonotype: The final CDR3 position lacks the conserved phenylalanine or tryptophan, pointing to a likely read error. V is TRBV7-9 and J is TRBJ1-1, with unresolved D. CDR3 size: 15 residues. Germline CDR1 and CDR2: SEHNR and FQNEAQ (reference sequence). The CDR3 spells CASSLGPGMITEAFI. The CDR3 DNA follows: TGTGCCAGCAGTTTAGGTCCGGGGATGATCACTGAAGCTTTCATT.

This clonotype was seen repeatedly, ten times or more. The gene calls are TRBV5-5 and TRBJ1-1; TRBD1 is a possible D gene (5 bases). The CDR3 is 13 amino acids. Germline CDR1 SGHKS, CDR2 YYEKEE (reference sequence). V lost 0 bases, J lost 6 bases, and 9 bases lay in between. The CDR3 DNA sequence: TGTGCCAGCAGCTTGGCCGGGGACGCTGAAGCTTTCTTT. As protein: CASSLAGDAEAFF.

This clonotype was seen at least ten times. V usage is TRBV2 and J usage is TRBJ2-3; 7 bases match TRBD2. The length of the CDR3 is 15 residues. Germline CDR1 is SNHLY and CDR2 is FYNNEI. V gave up 7 bases and J gave up 0 bases; unmatched junction bases: 7. The CDR3 DNA reads as TGTGCCAGCACCACTGGGGGGGTGAGCACAGATACGCAGTATTTT. Its protein product is CASTTGGVSTDTQYF. Full variable domain (missing parts from reference TRBV2 and TRBJ2-3): EPEVTQTPSHQVTQMGQEVILRCVPISNHLYFYWYRQILGQKVEFLVSFYNNEISEKSEIFDDQFSVERPDGSNFTLKIRSTKLEDSAMYFCASTTGGVSTDTQYFGPGTRLTVL.

This chain uses TRBV20-1 with TRBJ2-3, with 9 bases lining up with TRBD2. From germline, CDR1 is DFQATT and CDR2 SNEGSKA (reference sequence). V lost 2 bases, J lost 3 bases, and 6 bases stayed unmatched. This CDR3 is built from 15 residues. CDR3 sequence: CSARLGLAGTDTQYF. Here the CDR3 DNA reads TGCAGTGCTAGATTGGGACTAGCCGGGACAGATACGCAGTATTTT.

V gene TRBV6-5 combines with J gene TRBJ2-1, with no clear D. The CDR3 is 15 residues long. Germline CDR1 reads MNHEY; CDR2 reads SVGAGI. The V gene lost 2 bases and the J gene lost 4 bases, with 12 bases spanning the gap. CDR3 nucleotides: TGTGCCAGCAGTTACCGCACAGATCTTTACAATGAGCAGTTCTTC. Translating it yields CASSYRTDLYNEQFF.

The gene calls are TRBV20-1 and TRBJ2-2, with D unresolved. Germline CDR1 is DFQATT and CDR2 is SNEGSKA (reference sequence). With 0 bases removed from V and 0 bases from J, the gap between germline ends came to 11 bases. This CDR3 is 16 amino acids long. The CDR3 DNA follows: TGCAGTGCTAGAGATAGAAGGGTATCGAACACCGGGGAGCTGTTTTTT. Its protein is CSARDRRVSNTGELFF.

This clonotype was counted ten times or more. The chain carries TRBV20-1 and TRBJ2-3; D gene unclear. Trimming took off 1 base at V and 0 bases at J, with 11 bases between the two ends. Germline V gives CDR1 DFQATT, CDR2 SNEGSKA (reference sequence). The CDR3 totals 15 residues. CDR3 sequence: CSARALDFSTDTQYF. The CDR3, as DNA: TGCAGTGCTAGAGCATTGGATTTTAGCACAGATACGCAGTATTTT.

This chain connects TRBV29-1 to TRBJ1-2; weak D call: TRBD1 (5 bases). The germline CDR1 and CDR2 sequences are SQVTM and ANQGSEA. Trimming stripped 4 bases from V and 10 bases from J, with 19 bases between. CDR3 length: 13 amino acids. The CDR3 is CSVVAGYLGDYTF. The CDR3 DNA sequence: TGCAGCGTTGTCGCAGGGTACCTGGGGGACTACACCTTC.

The rearrangement joins TRBV9 to TRBJ1-2; 9 nucleotides agree with TRBD1. The CDR3 spans 14 residues. Germline lookup yields CDR1 SGDLS and CDR2 YYNGEE. The V segment lost 0 bases and the J segment 3 bases; nucleotides outside the gene matches: 0. CDR3 bases: TGTGCCAGCAGCGTAGGACAGGGGGACTATGGCTACACCTTC. Amino acid sequence: CASSVGQGDYGYTF.

This clonotype has at least ten counts. This chain uses TRBV19 with TRBJ2-7, with D unclear. The V gene lost 7 bases and the J gene lost 3 bases, with 13 bases spanning the gap. Germline V gene data show CDR1 as LNHDA and CDR2 as SQIVND (reference sequence). The length of the CDR3 is 13 residues. CDR3: CASTRGPGYEQYF. CDR3 coding DNA: TGTGCCAGTACGCGAGGCCCGGGCTACGAGCAGTACTTC.

The J gene is TRBJ2-3, the V gene TRBV7-9, with D unclear. The CDR3 has 13 amino acids. Germline V CDR1 and CDR2: SEHNR, FQNEAQ (reference sequence). Trimming left V 3 bases short and J 2 bases short, with 6 bases between. The CDR3 bases are TGTGCCAGCAGCTTTGTCAACACAGATACGCAGTATTTT. Protein sequence: CASSFVNTDTQYF.

The chain is built from TRBV7-8 and TRBJ2-3, with 10 bases identical to TRBD1. The junction had 9 bases not matched to a gene; V was cut back by 2 bases and J by 4 bases. Per the germline V gene, CDR1 is SGHVS and CDR2 is FQNEAQ. CDR3 length: 17 residues. CDR3 nucleotide sequence: TGTGCCAGCAGCTTAAGTGGCTATGGGACAGGGGCAGATACGCAGTATTTT. This codes for CASSLSGYGTGADTQYF.

This clonotype was recorded at least ten times. The chain uses TRBV12-3 or TRBV12-4 and TRBJ2-7, with a weak D call TRBD1 (6 bases). The CDR3 contains 13 residues. V lost 5 bases and J lost 2, with 10 bases in between. The CDR3 sequence: CASSPGAAYEQYF. The CDR3 DNA follows: TGTGCCAGCAGTCCAGGGGCGGCCTACGAGCAGTACTTC.

As concerns this clonotype: A single base separates this from a much larger clone, so it may be a read error. The gene calls are TRBV6-2 or TRBV6-3 and TRBJ2-4, with D possibly being TRBD2 (5 bases). Germline CDR1 reads MNHEY; CDR2 reads SVGEGT. CDR3 length: 14 amino acids. DNA for the CDR3: TGTGCCAGTGCCCCGGCGGGCCTCTTAAACGTTCAGTACTTC. Amino acids: CASAPAGLLNVQYF.

The V gene is TRBV6-1, the J gene TRBJ1-1; TRBD1 is a possible D gene (5 bases). Per the germline V gene, CDR1 is MNHNS and CDR2 is SASEGT. The CDR3 is 13 residues long. V dropped 7 bases and J dropped 4 bases, with 13 bases sitting between them. The CDR3 here is CASNRNGGTEAFF. In DNA, the CDR3 is TGTGCCAGCAATCGAAACGGGGGCACTGAAGCTTTCTTT.

This clonotype was detected a few times. The V gene is TRBV12-3 or TRBV12-4, the J gene TRBJ1-6; 7 nucleotides line up with TRBD1. V was clipped by 6 bases and J by 6 bases; unmatched bases: 5. The CDR3 length is 14 residues. CDR3 in amino acids: CASSQTGFNSPLHF. The CDR3, as DNA: TGTGCCAGCAGCCAGACAGGGTTTAATTCACCCCTCCACTTT.

The sample holds a few counts of this clonotype. This chain connects TRBV7-9 to TRBJ2-7, with D uncertain. With 4 bases removed from V and 3 bases from J, the gap between germline ends came to 13 bases. CDR1 and CDR2 from the germline V gene are SEHNR and FQNEAQ (reference sequence). The CDR3 is made up of 14 amino acids. CDR3 DNA: TGTGCCAGCAGCTCGCAAGTTGTCAACTACGAGCAGTACTTC. It is translated as CASSSQVVNYEQYF.

This clonotype has a count of ten or more. CDR3 region: CASSPGPGELFF. CDR3 in DNA: TGTGCCAGCAGCCCCGGACCCGGGGAGCTGTTTTTT. This sequence joins TRBV14 and TRBJ2-2; D is ambiguous. The CDR3 covers 12 residues. Germline lookup yields CDR1 SGHDN and CDR2 FVKESK. Trimming removed 4 bases from V and 6 bases from J, with 6 bases in between. Full variable domain (missing parts from reference TRBV14 and TRBJ2-2): EAGVTQFPSHSVIEKGQTVTLRCDPISGHDNLYWYRRVMGKEIKFLLHFVKESKQDESGMPNNRFLAERTGGTYSTLKVQPAELEDSGVYFCASSPGPGELFFGEGSRLTVL.

This clonotype came up many times. The chain has TRBV29-1 and TRBJ1-1, with D possibly being TRBD1 (5 bases). Germline V gene sequence: CDR1 SQVTM, CDR2 ANQGSEA. With 1 base removed from V and 1 base from J, the gap between germline ends came to 7 bases. The CDR3 has 13 residues. CDR3 DNA: TGCAGCGTTGAAGTAGACAGGAACACTGAAGCTTTCTTT. This sequence encodes CSVEVDRNTEAFF.

This clonotype has just a few counts. This chain uses TRBV5-4 with TRBJ2-1; D is perhaps TRBD2 (5 bases). Germline CDR1 SGHNT, CDR2 YYREEE (reference sequence). The CDR3 covers 14 residues. V lost 4 bases and J lost 6, with 14 bases in between. The CDR3 sequence: CASSLPTSPNEQFF. DNA for the CDR3: TGTGCCAGCAGCCTTCCTACTAGTCCCAATGAGCAGTTCTTC.